The 28 T cell receptor beta chains presented below share a single source sample, sequenced in a study of OX40 agonist ivuxolimab in advanced cancers. Only in-frame clones appear in the TCRdb table, and some are missing; sequencing was by immunoSEQ multiplex PCR. This table holds 75,000 to 80,000 clones, 94% found once. This material consisted of CD4+ or CD8+ T cells sorted from blood, taken in a trial of the OX40 agonist ivuxolimab. These TCRs come from an adult with an advanced solid tumor such as melanoma, head and neck, liver or kidney cancer.

V gene TRBV11-2 combines with J gene TRBJ1-2; 9 positions match TRBD1. Looked up from germline, CDR1 is SGHAT and CDR2 is FQNNGV. The junction had 1 base not matched to a gene; V was cut back by 3 bases and J by 2 bases. The CDR3 spans 14 residues. CDR3: CASSLTGGNYGYTF. The CDR3 DNA reads as TGTGCCAGCAGCTTGACAGGGGGGAACTATGGCTACACCTTC.

V and J are TRBV5-1 and TRBJ1-1; D might be TRBD1 (5 bases). The CDR3 runs 16 residues. V gave up 4 bases and J gave up 4 bases, with 20 bases separating them. Germline assignment: CDR1 SGHRS and CDR2 YFSETQ. CDR3 nucleotides: TGCGCCAGCAGCCTAACGCTAGAGGGGCCGGGCACTGAAGCTTTCTTT. Residues: CASSLTLEGPGTEAFF.

The genes are TRBV9 and TRBJ1-2; D is uncertain. The germline V gene has CDR1 SGDLS and CDR2 YYNGEE. There are 10 residues in the CDR3. With 3 bases removed from V and 5 bases from J, the gap between germline ends came to 2 bases. DNA for the CDR3: TGTGCCAGCAGCGGGTATGGCTACACCTTC. Its translation is CASSGYGYTF.

The V call is TRBV28, the J call TRBJ1-5; D not certain. V was clipped by 7 bases and J by 7 bases, with 17 bases between them. CDR1 is MDHEN, CDR2 SYDVKM, per germline. CDR3 size: 14 residues. CDR3 sequence: CASTSVNWGQPQHF. DNA of the CDR3: TGTGCCAGCACCTCAGTTAATTGGGGACAGCCCCAGCATTTT. The whole variable domain, filled in from reference TRBV28 and TRBJ1-5, reads DVKVTQSSRYLVKRTGEKVFLECVQDMDHENMFWYRQDPGLGLRLIYFSYDVKMKEKGDIPEGYSVSREKKERFSLILESASTNQTSMYLCASTSVNWGQPQHFGDGTRLSIL.

The chain is built from TRBV7-3 and TRBJ2-3; D remains unclear. V lost 4 bases to trimming and J lost 1 base, with 12 bases between them. Per the germline V gene, CDR1 is SGHTA and CDR2 is FQGTGA. This CDR3 is 15 amino acids long. The CDR3 is CASSSPLEGTDTQYF. The CDR3 coding sequence is TGTGCCAGCAGCTCTCCCCTAGAGGGCACAGATACGCAGTATTTT.

The chain employs TRBV20-1 and TRBJ1-1, with no clear D. The CDR3 contains 10 residues. V lost 7 bases, J lost 4 bases, and 7 bases lay in between. The V gene's germline CDR1 is DFQATT and CDR2 SNEGSKA (reference sequence). The CDR3 loop reads CSDRVTEAFF. CDR3 bases: TGCAGTGATAGGGTCACTGAAGCTTTCTTT.

This clone was picked up a small number of times. The rearrangement uses TRBV19 and TRBJ1-5, with a tentative D call TRBD1 (5 bases). With 5 bases removed from V and 6 bases from J, the gap between germline ends came to 14 bases. Per the germline V gene, CDR1 is LNHDA and CDR2 is SQIVND (reference sequence). The CDR3 is 14 residues long. The CDR3 bases are TGTGCCAGTAGTTCCGGGACTGAGGGTCAGCCCCAGCATTTT. Its protein is CASSSGTEGQPQHF.

This chain uses TRBV2 with TRBJ1-5; the match to TRBD1 covers 11 bases. Per germline, CDR1 SNHLY and CDR2 FYNNEI. J gave up 2 bases and V 2 bases, and 8 bases lay outside the gene matches. The CDR3 has 18 amino acids. CDR3 loop: CASSEWGTGGAGNQPQHF. In nucleotides, the CDR3 is TGTGCCAGCAGTGAATGGGGGACAGGGGGAGCTGGCAATCAGCCCCAGCATTTT. Using reference TRBV2 and TRBJ1-5 for the parts outside the CDR3, the full variable domain is EPEVTQTPSHQVTQMGQEVILRCVPISNHLYFYWYRQILGQKVEFLVSFYNNEISEKSEIFDDQFSVERPDGSNFTLKIRSTKLEDSAMYFCASSEWGTGGAGNQPQHFGDGTRLSIL.

The rearrangement links TRBV7-2 to TRBJ2-1; 11 bases fit TRBD2. Looked up from germline, CDR1 is SGHTA and CDR2 is FQGNSA. The CDR3 has 18 amino acids. Germline trimming cut 4 bases from V and 8 bases from J; bases unmatched to any gene: 16. This CDR3 reads CASSSPGVAGGPHDEQFF. DNA of the CDR3: TGTGCCAGCAGCTCCCCGGGGGTAGCGGGAGGGCCTCACGATGAGCAGTTCTTC.

The chain carries TRBV4-3 and TRBJ2-4, with a tentative D call TRBD2 (5 bases). This CDR3 comprises 15 residues. CDR1 is LGHNA and CDR2 is YSLEER in the germline V gene. Trimming left V 7 bases short and J 0 bases short, with 13 bases between. In DNA form, the CDR3 reads TGCGCCAGCACCCCCGGGGTTTTAGCCAAAAACATTCAGTACTTC. Translating gives CASTPGVLAKNIQYF.

The genes are TRBV30 and TRBJ2-7; possibly TRBD1 for D (6 bases). This CDR3 has 15 amino acids. The V gene's germline CDR1 is GTSNPN and CDR2 SVGIG (reference sequence). V was clipped by 0 bases and J by 1 base, with 13 bases between them. The chain's CDR3 is CAWSVLRDRSYEQYF. In nucleotides, the CDR3 is TGTGCCTGGAGTGTACTCCGAGACAGGTCCTACGAGCAGTACTTC.

The chain joins TRBV29-1 to TRBJ1-2; a weak D match, TRBD1 (6 bases). V was trimmed by 4 bases and J by 1 base, leaving 10 bases between them. The CDR3 is 13 residues long. Germline V gene data show CDR1 as SQVTM and CDR2 as ANQGSEA. As DNA, the CDR3 is TGCAGCGTTGTTCAGGGGTATAACTATGGCTACACCTTC. Amino acid sequence: CSVVQGYNYGYTF.

The chain has TRBV5-6 and TRBJ2-5; D might be TRBD1 (6 bases). Matching the DNA end better, TRBJ2-7 makes the J call doubtful. CDR3 length: 14 amino acids. Germline CDR1 is SGHDT and CDR2 is YYEEEE. The CDR3 loop is CASSYDRLNYEQYF. In DNA, the CDR3 is TGTGCCAGCAGTTATGACAGGCTTAACTACGAGCAGTACTTC.

The CDR3 protein is CASSLSQLYGYTF. Written as DNA, the CDR3 is TGTGCCAGCAGCTTGTCTCAGCTCTATGGCTACACCTTC. The V gene is TRBV5-4, the J gene TRBJ1-2; D unclear. The CDR3 loop spans 13 amino acids. Trimming removed 1 base at V and 4 bases at J, with 8 bases between. In germline, CDR1 is SGHNT, CDR2 YYREEE (reference sequence).

The gene calls are TRBV15 and TRBJ2-7; D tentatively reads TRBD1 or TRBD2 (5 bases each). The CDR3 covers 16 residues. V lost 5 bases and J lost 5, with 22 bases in between. Germline V gene sequence: CDR1 LNHNV, CDR2 YYDKDF (reference sequence). CDR3 sequence (DNA): TGTGCCACCAGCCCCTACGACGGGGCGAAGTCACACGAGCAGTACTTC. Its translation: CATSPYDGAKSHEQYF. The full variable domain, rest sourced from reference TRBV15 and TRBJ2-7, is DAMVIQNPRYQVTQFGKPVTLSCSQTLNHNVMYWYQQKSSQAPKLLFHYYDKDFNNEADTPDNFQSRRPNTSFCFLDIRSPGLGDTAMYLCATSPYDGAKSHEQYFGPGTRLTVT.

This clone was seen just once. The chain joins TRBV6-5 to TRBJ1-4; D call uncertain. This CDR3 has 11 residues. Germline V gene data show CDR1 as MNHEY and CDR2 as SVGAGI. V lost 0 bases and J 8 bases, leaving 1 base between the germline ends. The CDR3 spells CASSYSEKLFF. The CDR3 coding sequence is TGTGCCAGCAGTTACTCGGAAAAACTGTTTTTT.

The chain links TRBV5-6 to TRBJ1-1; perhaps TRBD1 as D (6 bases). The germline V gene has CDR1 SGHDT and CDR2 YYEEEE. The V gene lost 0 bases and the J gene lost 0 bases, with 9 bases spanning the gap. The CDR3 has 15 amino acids. The CDR3 DNA sequence: TGTGCCAGCAGCTTGGGGGGGCGGATGAACACTGAAGCTTTCTTT. Residues: CASSLGGRMNTEAFF.

The chain has TRBV27 and TRBJ1-2; D is undetermined. V was trimmed by 5 bases and J by 1 base, leaving 11 bases between them. This CDR3 comprises 14 residues. Germline values: CDR1 MNHEY, CDR2 SMNVEV (reference sequence). CDR3 sequence (DNA): TGTGCCAGCAGTCCGACGTTGGATAACTATGGCTACACCTTC. The encoded protein is CASSPTLDNYGYTF.

The V and J genes are TRBV9 and TRBJ2-7; possibly TRBD1 or TRBD2 for D (5 bases each). The V gene lost 3 bases and the J gene lost 6 bases, with 13 bases spanning the gap. CDR1 SGDLS and CDR2 YYNGEE come from the germline V gene. The CDR3 totals 13 residues. The CDR3 DNA follows: TGTGCCAGCAGCGGAGGGTGGGGCCCCGAGCAGTACTTC. Its translation is CASSGGWGPEQYF. The full variable domain, its missing parts supplied by reference TRBV9 and TRBJ2-7, is DSGVTQTPKHLITATGQRVTLRCSPRSGDLSVYWYQQSLDQGLQFLIQYYNGEERAKGNILERFSAQQFPDLHSELNLSSLELGDSALYFCASSGGWGPEQYFGPGTRLTVT.

V usage is TRBV27 and J usage is TRBJ1-2, with D maybe TRBD1 (6 bases). CDR1 is MNHEY and CDR2 is SMNVEV in the germline V gene (reference sequence). Trimming shortened V by 8 bases and J by 7 bases, and 14 bases separated the two germline ends. The CDR3 is 12 residues long. The CDR3 coding sequence is TGTGCCAGCCGGGAGGGGGGAAGTGGCTACACCTTC. It codes for CASREGGSGYTF.

This clone was detected a few times. This chain uses TRBV19 with TRBJ1-1; possible D gene TRBD1, 5 bases. Germline lookup yields CDR1 LNHDA and CDR2 SQIVND (reference sequence). The CDR3 runs to 14 residues. V lost 11 bases, J lost 0 bases, and 16 bases lay in between. CDR3 protein: CAATGFVVNTEAFF. As DNA, the CDR3 is TGTGCCGCAACAGGATTCGTGGTGAACACTGAAGCTTTCTTT.

This clone was seen just once. The CDR3 bases are TGTGCCAGCAGCTCTCTTCCCGCGGGAGGAACTGAAGCTTTCTTT. It encodes CASSSLPAGGTEAFF. This sequence joins TRBV11-2 and TRBJ1-1; D is uncertain. V lost 4 bases and J lost 5, with 17 bases in between. The CDR3 runs to 15 residues. The germline V gene encodes CDR1 SGHAT and CDR2 FQNNGV.

The CDR3 region has the DNA TGTGCCAGCAGTTATCGAGGGGGACTAGCGGTTTCCCAAGAGACCCAGTACTTC. Amino acids: CASSYRGGLAVSQETQYF. This chain joins TRBV27 and TRBJ2-5; 11 bases match TRBD2. V was pared by 4 bases and J by 1 base, with 11 bases of the junction left unmatched. Germline CDR1 MNHEY, CDR2 SMNVEV (reference sequence). The length of the CDR3 is 18 residues.

The chain links TRBV4-2 to TRBJ1-2; 10 bases line up with TRBD1. V shed 0 bases, J shed 8 bases, and the junction held 9 bases outside the gene matches. The CDR3 covers 16 residues. Germline V gene sequence: CDR1 LGHNA, CDR2 YNFKEQ. The CDR3 here is CASSQEGDRGREGYTF. As DNA, the CDR3 is TGTGCCAGCAGCCAAGAAGGAGACAGGGGGCGGGAGGGCTACACCTTC.

The V gene is TRBV6-5, the J gene TRBJ2-5, with 9 bases lining up with TRBD1. After removal of 5 bases from V and 5 bases from J, the junction contained 9 bases not matched to a gene. Germline loops: CDR1 MNHEY, CDR2 SVGAGI. There are 15 residues in the CDR3. CDR3 residues: CASSHGQGPGETQYF. The DNA for the CDR3 is TGTGCCAGCAGTCACGGACAGGGGCCGGGGGAGACCCAGTACTTC.

This chain connects TRBV7-9 to TRBJ1-1, with D possibly matching TRBD1 (5 bases). Deletions cut 1 base from V and 0 bases from J, with 9 bases between. CDR1 is SEHNR and CDR2 is FQNEAQ in the germline V gene (reference sequence). The CDR3 has 15 amino acids. The CDR3 DNA is TGTGCCAGCAGCTTAGGTGACAGAATGAACACTGAAGCTTTCTTT. Protein: CASSLGDRMNTEAFF.

This clone was detected once. The rearrangement uses TRBV4-3 and TRBJ2-1; TRBD1 is a possible D gene (5 bases). The V gene's germline CDR1 is LGHNA and CDR2 YSLEER. The ends were cut back, 0 bases at V and 5 bases at J, with 11 bases in the middle. The length of the CDR3 is 15 residues. The CDR3 is CASSQEWGRHNEQFF. The CDR3 DNA reads TGCGCCAGCAGCCAAGAGTGGGGCAGACACAATGAGCAGTTCTTC.

The rearrangement joins TRBV7-2 to TRBJ1-1; D remains unclear. Germline V lookup: CDR1 SGHTA, CDR2 FQGNSA. V was clipped by 8 bases and J by 2 bases, with 15 bases between them. The CDR3 spans 14 residues. The chain's CDR3 is CASLNWDFNTEAFF. Here the CDR3 DNA reads TGTGCCAGCTTAAATTGGGATTTCAACACTGAAGCTTTCTTT. Full variable domain (remainder filled in from reference TRBV7-2 and TRBJ1-1): GAGVSQSPSNKVTEKGKDVELRCDPISGHTALYWYRQSLGQGLEFLIYFQGNSAPDKSGLPSDRFSAERTGGSVSTLTIQRTQQEDSAVYLCASLNWDFNTEAFFGQGTRLTVV.